One T cell receptor beta chain is described in this entry. Ten or more counts support this clonotype. This receptor's antigen is unknown. Qualities for individual bases were not recorded, and no much larger clone is one base off. This sample stems from a study of human T cells and chemical hapten exposure (dated by TCRdb to about 2021). For the wider study: For sensitization, 2% DPC in acetone was applied to a roughly 2 cm by roughly 2 cm area of upper inner arm skin. The study tracked peripheral blood TCR repertoire changes in vivo during primary and secondary sensitization to the hapten diphenylcyclopropenone (DPC) in alopecia patients. The mostly female patient cohort included alopecia areata with under or over 50% scalp involvement, alopecia totalis and alopecia universalis. Patient blood was sampled pre-sensitization (week 0) and at 2, 6 and about 24 weeks after DPC sensitization. Around 30 alopecia patients provided blood for TCR sequencing at one to four time points (pre-sensitization, 2, 6 and 24 weeks). The libraries were sequenced as a pool, and the TCR yield per sample differed mostly because of small variations in library volumes within the pool. Throughout the study period of roughly 24 weeks, patients also received therapeutic DPC doses to the scalp every week. Patch testing on the upper back used Finn chambers containing 0.01% DPC, with scoring done after 6 days according to International Contact Dermatitis Research Group standards. Overall study outcomes, separate from this receptor: Significantly more large CDR3 similarity clusters were formed by expanded TCRs than by pre-sensitization or healthy control sets, consistent with antigen-driven responses. DPC sensitization did not change the number of TCRs with a frequency above 1 in 1000, and there was no evidence of changes in global repertoire structure. All patients had alopecia, a presumed autoimmune disease, so their immune response might differ from that of healthy individuals. Repeated subsampling changed both the strength of the expansion versus patch-test correlation and the threshold at which the correlation became significant. Patch test score correlated positively with the number of PT1 expanded TCRs, reaching significance at thresholds 8, 16 and 32 but not at 4.

Library creation used RACE. The sequencer was a NextSeq 500. During library preparation, unique molecular identifiers were attached to individual cDNA molecules so that TCRs could be counted in a quantitative, reproducible way. From each blood RNA sample, both TCR alpha and TCR beta chains were sequenced. As for the original processing: A median of about 87,000 TCRs per sample was observed, with a range of about 20,000 to 750,000. The Decombinator software suite was used to annotate the V, J and CDR3 of the TCR reads. For PS versus PT1 abundance plots, all samples were subsampled to the same number of TCRs (28,000). Expanded TCRs were defined as absent before sensitization and observed at least eight times at the 2-week time point. TCRdb reanalyzed the raw reads on its own, using fastp at Q25 for trimming and MiXCR for clone calling, and kept in-frame beta chains. Entries are consolidated by CDR3 protein sequence, retaining the most common genes and DNA. It is TCRdb's table, rather than the study itself, that gives the V and J calls and clone size. For this sample there are some 100,000 distinct CDR3 sequences; about a tenth appear just once. In total, the top ten clones hold 2.5% to 3.5% of the sample.

In the paper's terms, the time point label means: patch test 2, 6 weeks after DPC sensitization. The intended sense of this specimen's treatment or condition label: therapeutic diphenylcyclopropenone sensitization with weekly scalp DPC. At every patch-test visit, the blood draw took place before the patch test was put on. Patients were eligible if aged 18 to 70, diagnosed with alopecia and judged suitable for DPC therapy, and pregnant patients were excluded. Total RNA was extracted from unfractionated whole blood that had been collected in Tempus Blood RNA tubes. V and J are trimmed by 5 bases and 2 bases, and the gene matches miss 5 bases of the junction. From the germline V gene (reference sequence), CDR1 is SEHNR and CDR2 is FQNEAQ. Inclusive of the bounding cysteine and phenylalanine, the CDR3 is 15 residues long. The sequence is cut down to CDR3 DNA, 45 bases in frame from base 1.

The sample here was whole blood, taken in connection with sensitization to the hapten diphenylcyclopropenone (DPC). Rearrangement joined TRBV7-9 to TRBJ2-7; 11 bases in the middle match TRBD1. The source is a woman in her 40s with alopecia areata. Some clones in this sample may be carry-over from other donors' samples. The CDR3 reads CASSRGQGATYEQYF. The sequence in DNA is TGTGCCAGCAGCCGAGGACAGGGGGCCACCTACGAGCAGTACTTC. The variable domain in full, with residues beyond the CDR3 obtained from the reference TRBV7-9 and TRBJ2-7 genes, is DTGVSQNPRHKITKRGQNVTFRCDPISEHNRLYWYRQTLGQGPEFLTYFQNEAQLEKSRLLSDRFSAERPKGSFSTLEIQRTEQGDSAMYLCASSRGQGATYEQYFGPGTRLTVT.